The 11 T cell receptor beta chains given below trace back to one sample, sequenced in a study of blood T cell repertoires in COVID-19. Clones were read by immunoSEQ multiplex PCR, and TCRdb kept only the in-frame ones, dropping some. The sample includes some 410,000 clones, approximately 88% of them seen just once. The specimen sequenced was PBMCs or T cells enriched from blood (not recorded which). These receptors were taken from a woman in her thirties with acute COVID-19.

The chain is built from TRBV5-6 and TRBJ1-5; tentative D call: TRBD1 (5 bases). The CDR3 is made up of 15 amino acids. In germline, CDR1 is SGHDT, CDR2 YYEEEE. With 4 bases removed from V and 4 bases from J, the gap between germline ends came to 15 bases. The DNA for the CDR3 is TGTGCCAGCAGCCCCTGGTCCAGGACAAATCAGCCCCAGCATTTT. Residues: CASSPWSRTNQPQHF.

V and J are TRBV2 and TRBJ2-7; 8 positions agree with TRBD1. The CDR3 has 15 residues. Trimming at V came to 3 bases and at J to 0 bases, leaving 4 bases not matched to a gene. Looked up from germline, CDR1 is SNHLY and CDR2 is FYNNEI. The CDR3 spells CASSDNRGSSYEQYF. The DNA for the CDR3 is TGTGCCAGCAGTGATAACAGGGGGAGCTCCTACGAGCAGTACTTC.

The chain has TRBV7-3 and TRBJ2-2, with TRBD1 as a possible D gene (7 bases). Trimming pared 5 bases from V and 1 base from J, leaving 14 bases between. The germline gives CDR1 SGHTA, CDR2 FQGTGA. The CDR3 runs 16 residues. The CDR3 DNA sequence: TGTGCCAGCAGCCAGGAGGGACAGAAGAACACCGGGGAGCTGTTTTTT. Amino acids: CASSQEGQKNTGELFF. The variable domain in full, with the rest retrieved from reference TRBV7-3 and TRBJ2-2, is GAGVSQTPSNKVTEKGKYVELRCDPISGHTALYWYRQSLGQGPEFLIYFQGTGAADDSGLPNDRFFAVRPEGSVSTLKIQRTERGDSAVYLCASSQEGQKNTGELFFGEGSRLTVL.

The rearrangement links TRBV18 to TRBJ2-5; D gene unclear. The germline V and J ends were trimmed by 2 bases and 2 bases, with 6 bases remaining between them. The length of the CDR3 is 13 residues. The V gene's germline CDR1 is KGHSH and CDR2 LQKENI. CDR3 sequence reads: CASSPLQQETQYF. The DNA of the CDR3 is TGTGCCAGCTCACCATTACAACAAGAGACCCAGTACTTC.

CDR3 protein: CASRPRTGFPQYF. DNA for the CDR3: TGTGCCAGCAGGCCCAGAACAGGGTTCCCGCAGTATTTT. V gene TRBV12-3 or TRBV12-4 combines with J gene TRBJ2-3; a weak D match, TRBD1 (6 bases). This CDR3 has 13 amino acids. V was trimmed by 6 bases and J by 10 bases, leaving 17 bases between them.

The chain has TRBV6-2 or TRBV6-3 and TRBJ2-3, with D unclear. Per germline, CDR1 MNHEY and CDR2 SVGEGT. V was pared by 2 bases and J by 4 bases, with 7 bases between. The CDR3 spans 13 residues. The CDR3 protein is CASSYVTADTQYF. As DNA, the CDR3 is TGTGCCAGCAGTTACGTAACGGCAGATACGCAGTATTTT.

V usage is TRBV11-2 and J usage is TRBJ2-1, with 8 bases identical to TRBD2. V gave up 5 bases and J gave up 7 bases; unmatched junction bases: 13. There are 16 residues in the CDR3. The germline V gene has CDR1 SGHAT and CDR2 FQNNGV. The CDR3 protein is CASSLTGTRGDNEQFF. The CDR3 coding sequence is TGTGCCAGCAGCCTCACCGGGACTAGGGGAGATAATGAGCAGTTCTTC.

CDR3 bases: TGTGCCAGCAGTGAAAGAGGTAGCGGGGGGGCCAGGGATACGCAGTATTTT. Its protein is CASSERGSGGARDTQYF. This sequence joins TRBV2 and TRBJ2-3; 11 bases are shared with TRBD2. V was pared by 2 bases and J by 6 bases, with 10 bases of the junction left unmatched. Germline V lookup: CDR1 SNHLY, CDR2 FYNNEI. CDR3 size: 17 residues.

The chain couples TRBV7-3 to TRBJ1-2; 11 nucleotides align to TRBD1. The CDR3 runs to 15 residues. Unmatched junction bases numbered 5, after V lost 0 bases and J lost 8 bases. CDR1 is SGHTA, CDR2 FQGTGA, per germline. The CDR3 DNA reads as TGTGCCAGCAGCTTAACCGGACAGGGGGCGCAAGGCTACACCTTC. It is translated as CASSLTGQGAQGYTF.

V is TRBV30 and J is TRBJ2-1, with D perhaps matching TRBD1 (5 bases). The germline V gene has CDR1 GTSNPN and CDR2 SVGIG (reference sequence). The CDR3 covers 10 residues. The V and J ends lost 5 bases and 7 bases respectively, with 6 bases between them. CDR3 sequence (DNA): TGTGCCTGGGCAGGGAATGAGCAGTTCTTC. Translated, it gives CAWAGNEQFF.

The chain has TRBV19 and TRBJ2-7, with 10 bases matching TRBD1. The CDR3 has 17 residues. From germline, CDR1 is LNHDA and CDR2 SQIVND (reference sequence). Germline trimming cut 5 bases from V and 7 bases from J; bases unmatched to any gene: 17. CDR3 sequence: CASSPTLIRDRGREQYF. The CDR3 DNA follows: TGTGCCAGTAGTCCCACCCTCATCCGGGACAGGGGAAGGGAGCAGTACTTC.